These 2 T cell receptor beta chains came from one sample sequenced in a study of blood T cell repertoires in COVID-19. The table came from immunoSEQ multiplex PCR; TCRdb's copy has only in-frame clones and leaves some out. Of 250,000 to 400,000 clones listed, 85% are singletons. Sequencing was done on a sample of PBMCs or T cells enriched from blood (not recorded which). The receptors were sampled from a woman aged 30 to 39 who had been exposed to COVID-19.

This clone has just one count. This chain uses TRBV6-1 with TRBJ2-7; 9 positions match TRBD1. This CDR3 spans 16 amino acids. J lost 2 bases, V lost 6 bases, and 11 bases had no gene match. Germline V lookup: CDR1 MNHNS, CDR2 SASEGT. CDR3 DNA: TGTGCCAGCAGGGAATACCGGGACAGGGCCACCTACGAGCAGTACTTC. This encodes CASREYRDRATYEQYF.

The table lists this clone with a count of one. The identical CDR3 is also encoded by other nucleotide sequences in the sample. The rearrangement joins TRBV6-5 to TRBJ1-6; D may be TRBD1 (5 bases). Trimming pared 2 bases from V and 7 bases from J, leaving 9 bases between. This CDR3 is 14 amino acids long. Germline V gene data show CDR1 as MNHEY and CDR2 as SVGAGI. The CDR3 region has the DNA TGTGCCAGCAGTTACGGGCAGGGAAATTCACCCCTCCACTTT. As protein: CASSYGQGNSPLHF.